The clone carrying this T cell receptor (beta chain) has a single count. This record comes from a study of OX40 agonist ivuxolimab in advanced cancers. The V end lost 0 bases, the J end lost 2 bases, and 8 bases lay between the germline ends. CDR3 length: 15 residues. Germline values: CDR1 SGHDT, CDR2 YYEEEE. Repertoires were generated with immunoSEQ multiplex PCR, while TCRdb's copy carries only in-frame clones and drops some. The data show about 98,000 clones, roughly 89% seen once. The chain recombines TRBV5-6 with TRBJ2-2; unclear D gene. This sequence was found in an adult with an advanced solid tumor such as melanoma, head and neck, liver or kidney cancer. Sequencing used CD4+ or CD8+ T cells sorted from blood, obtained in a trial of the OX40 agonist ivuxolimab. CDR3 sequence: CASSLVTENTGELFF. In DNA form, the CDR3 reads TGTGCCAGCAGCTTGGTAACAGAAAACACCGGGGAGCTGTTTTTT.